This T cell receptor beta chain was recorded in a study of beta chain features in type 1 diabetes. Study-wide results and caveats: When Type 1 diabetes patients were examined, their TCRB CDR3s proved moderately but significantly shorter in all four CD4+ subsets. When VDJ junctions were examined, type 1 diabetes patients showed fewer insertions and more deletions.

Reverse transcribing all isolated RNA meant expressed TCRB transcripts were sequenced. Assay: immunoSEQ multiplex PCR; the TCRdb copy retains only in-frame clones and omits some. The sample includes about 340,000 clones, roughly 9% seen only once; the top ten take more than 0.8%. Details on this clone: Antigen: not known.

The CDR3 extends over 14 amino acids. The V end was cut by 3 bases, the J end by 5 bases, with 12 bases between. Germline CDR1 SGHRS, CDR2 YFSETQ. The source of this sequence is a man between 25 and 39 years old with type 1 diabetes. The rearrangement joins TRBV5-1 to TRBJ1-5; tentatively, D is TRBD1 (5 bases). Material for sequencing was central memory CD4+ T cells from blood. The CDR3 is CASSYGTADQPQHF. The CDR3 DNA follows: TGCGCCAGCAGCTACGGGACGGCCGATCAGCCCCAGCATTTT.